The 17 T cell receptor beta chains below were found in one sample sequenced in a study of spatial heterogeneity in lung cancer. Time point here: sample taken at primary tumor resection. Unsorted whole RNA of tumor, nontumor lung or frozen PBMC was sequenced. In TCRdb, the 5' RACE reads were re-called with MiXCR into one record per CDR3 protein. The sample holds about 53,000 distinct CDR3 sequences, roughly 6.5% seen once. The sample here was PBMCs, taken at surgery. Every receptor here comes from a female donor with early-stage non-small cell lung cancer.

This rearrangement joins TRBV5-1 to TRBJ2-3; D might be TRBD1 (6 bases). Germline CDR1 SGHRS, CDR2 YFSETQ. The CDR3 is 16 amino acids. V dropped 0 bases and J dropped 3 bases, with 14 bases sitting between them. Here the CDR3 DNA reads TGCGCCAGCAGCTTGGGGTTGGGGGCGCAAACAGATACGCAGTATTTT. Translating gives CASSLGLGAQTDTQYF.

This clonotype was found many times. CDR3 DNA: TGTGCCACCGGAGAGCGTTATAGCAATCAGCCCCAGCATTTT. As protein: CATGERYSNQPQHF. The J gene is TRBJ1-5, the V gene TRBV19; D gene ambiguous. V was trimmed by 10 bases and J by 0 bases, leaving 13 bases between them. There are 14 residues in the CDR3. In germline, CDR1 is LNHDA, CDR2 SQIVND (reference sequence).

This chain connects TRBV5-1 to TRBJ1-2, with 7 bases that match TRBD1. The germline V gene encodes CDR1 SGHRS and CDR2 YFSETQ. The CDR3 contains 14 residues. Trimming at V came to 1 base and at J to 1 base, leaving 1 base not matched to a gene. CDR3 DNA: TGCGCCAGCAGCTTGACAGGGGATAACTATGGCTACACCTTC. The encoded protein is CASSLTGDNYGYTF.

This clonotype occurred many times. This sequence joins TRBV5-1 and TRBJ1-6; 7 nucleotides align to TRBD1. The CDR3 runs to 16 residues. Germline V CDR1 and CDR2: SGHRS, YFSETQ. The V segment lost 4 bases and the J segment 8 bases; nucleotides outside the gene matches: 12. CDR3 protein: CASSPTTGAADSPLHF. The CDR3, as DNA: TGCGCCAGCAGCCCGACAACAGGGGCGGCGGATTCACCCCTCCACTTT.

This clonotype has a count of ten or more. The chain combines TRBV28 with TRBJ2-6; the D is unclear. Per the germline V gene, CDR1 is MDHEN and CDR2 is SYDVKM. This CDR3 has 12 amino acids. The ends were cut back, 7 bases at V and 4 bases at J, with 5 bases in the middle. This CDR3 is CASTAGANVLTF. The CDR3 DNA reads TGTGCCAGCACGGCCGGGGCCAACGTCCTGACTTTC.

This clonotype was detected ten times or more. The genes are TRBV5-1 and TRBJ2-7; D is uncertain. Germline V CDR1 and CDR2: SGHRS, YFSETQ. CDR3 size: 13 residues. Deletions cut 0 bases from V and 2 bases from J, with 6 bases between. CDR3 sequence (DNA): TGCGCCAGCAGCTTGGGATCGACCTACGAGCAGTACTTC. Encoded protein: CASSLGSTYEQYF.

This clonotype showed up many times. The chain recombines TRBV15 with TRBJ1-1; no clear D gene. V lost 0 bases and J lost 11, with 13 bases in between. Germline CDR1 and CDR2: LNHNV and YYDKDF (reference sequence). There are 13 residues in the CDR3. CDR3 region: CATSRDGRLGAFF. The CDR3, as DNA: TGTGCCACCAGCAGAGATGGGAGGCTGGGTGCTTTCTTT.

This sequence joins TRBV12-3 or TRBV12-4 and TRBJ2-1, with 8 bases fitting TRBD1. The CDR3 contains 16 residues. V was clipped by 6 bases and J by 0 bases; unmatched bases: 7. The CDR3 DNA is TGTGCCAGCAGACCAAGACAGGGGAGCTCCTACAATGAGCAGTTCTTC. This codes for CASRPRQGSSYNEQFF.

This clonotype was seen at least ten times. The chain couples TRBV2 to TRBJ1-2; possibly TRBD1 for D (6 bases). This CDR3 has 14 residues. The germline V gene encodes CDR1 SNHLY and CDR2 FYNNEI. The V end lost 2 bases, the J end lost 8 bases, and 15 bases lay between the germline ends. CDR3 nucleotides: TGTGCCAGCAGTGAATCTTACAGGGAAGTCGGCTACACCTTC. It translates to CASSESYREVGYTF.

This clonotype was picked up many times. The germline gene is not matched at one end of the junction; a read error may be the cause. The rearrangement links TRBV28 to TRBJ2-3; D may be TRBD2 (5 bases). The CDR3 has 11 residues. In germline, CDR1 is MDHEN, CDR2 SYDVKM. The CDR3 loop reads CASLGDLFMNF. The DNA of the CDR3 is TGTGCCAGCCTCGGGGATCTTTTCATGAATTTT.

This clonotype is a singleton in its sample. The chain uses TRBV7-2 and TRBJ2-3; D is unclear. The CDR3 contains 13 residues. V was shortened by 3 bases and J by 4 bases, with 8 bases between the two germline ends. The V gene's germline CDR1 is SGHTA and CDR2 FQGNSA. The CDR3 nucleotides read TGTGCCAGCAGCTTTTCCCGCGCAGATACGCAGTATTTT. Translated, it gives CASSFSRADTQYF.

In this sample, this clonotype turned up many times. The gene calls are TRBV19 and TRBJ2-5, with 8 bases fitting TRBD2. Germline-derived CDR1 and CDR2 are LNHDA and SQIVND (reference sequence). This CDR3 spans 13 amino acids. With 5 bases clipped from V and 2 bases from J, the junction kept 1 base outside the gene matches. As DNA, the CDR3 is TGTGCCAGTAGTGGGACTAGGCAAGAGACCCAGTACTTC. Translated: CASSGTRQETQYF.

This clonotype was seen at least ten times. The genes are TRBV7-2 and TRBJ2-7; D is undetermined. CDR3 length: 12 residues. In germline, CDR1 is SGHTA, CDR2 FQGNSA. V gave up 1 base and J gave up 2 bases, with 3 bases separating them. In DNA form, the CDR3 reads TGTGCCAGCAGCTTAGTCGCCTACGAGCAGTACTTC. This translates into CASSLVAYEQYF.

This clonotype was recorded at least ten times. V and J are TRBV28 and TRBJ1-2, with a weak D call TRBD1 (5 bases). V lost 4 bases and J 11 bases, leaving 17 bases between the germline ends. This CDR3 is built from 13 residues. In germline, CDR1 is MDHEN, CDR2 SYDVKM. CDR3 protein: CASSSSGTMRYTF. In DNA form, the CDR3 reads TGTGCCAGCAGTTCTTCCGGGACCATGAGGTACACCTTC.

This clonotype was found a few times. The V call is TRBV20-1, the J call TRBJ1-5; TRBD1 might be the D (5 bases). CDR3 size: 16 residues. V shed 3 bases and J shed 5 bases, with 20 bases lying between them. Germline lookup yields CDR1 DFQATT and CDR2 SNEGSKA (reference sequence). The CDR3 region has the DNA TGCAGTGCTAGTAGGTCAGGGATAATAAAGTATCAGCCCCAGCATTTT. Amino acid sequence: CSASRSGIIKYQPQHF.

In its sample, this clonotype was seen a few times. CDR3 nucleotides: TGCGCCAGCAGCTTGTTCAGTGCAGGGGGCGGGAATTCACCCCTCCACTTT. Protein sequence: CASSLFSAGGGNSPLHF. This chain uses TRBV5-1 with TRBJ1-6; 8 bases map to TRBD1. The junction had 10 bases not matched to a gene; V was cut back by 1 base and J by 7 bases. Germline CDR1 is SGHRS and CDR2 is YFSETQ. This CDR3 contains 17 residues.

This clonotype was detected ten times or more. This chain uses TRBV7-3 with TRBJ2-3; D is possibly TRBD2 (5 bases). The germline V and J ends were trimmed by 0 bases and 5 bases, with 6 bases remaining between them. The CDR3 consists of 13 residues. Germline CDR1 reads SGHTA; CDR2 reads FQGTGA. CDR3 sequence reads: CASSLTREDTQYF. DNA for the CDR3: TGTGCCAGCAGCTTAACGAGGGAAGATACGCAGTATTTT.